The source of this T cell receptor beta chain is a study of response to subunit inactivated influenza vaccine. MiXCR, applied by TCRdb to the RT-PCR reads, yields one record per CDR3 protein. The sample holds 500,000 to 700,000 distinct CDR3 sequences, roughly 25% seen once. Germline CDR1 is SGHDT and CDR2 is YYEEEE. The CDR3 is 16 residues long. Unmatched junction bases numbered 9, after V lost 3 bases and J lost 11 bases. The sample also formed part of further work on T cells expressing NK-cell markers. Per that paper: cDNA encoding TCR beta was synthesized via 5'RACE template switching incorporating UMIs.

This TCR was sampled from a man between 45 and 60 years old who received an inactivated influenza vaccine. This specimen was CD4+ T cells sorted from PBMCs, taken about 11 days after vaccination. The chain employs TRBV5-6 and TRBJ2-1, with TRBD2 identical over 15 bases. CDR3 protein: CASSSERTSGGVKQFF. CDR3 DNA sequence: TGTGCCAGCAGCTCCGAACGGACTAGCGGGGGGGTTAAGCAGTTCTTC.